Listed here are 18 T cell receptor beta chains from one sample, sequenced in a study of blood T cell repertoires in COVID-19 (dated by TCRdb to 2020 to 2021). The method behind the library was the immunoSEQ multiplex PCR assay. Entries here come from immuneACCESS through TCRdb and include only in-frame sequences with V and J called. Some clones fail to appear in such tables; in the studies checked, an unresolved V gene covers under half of the shortfall, and the cause of the remainder is unknown. The sample profile shows just under 150,000 clones; 84% of them were found once. The top ten clonotypes cover about 5% of the sample. The sequenced sample consisted of peripheral blood. The receptors were gathered from a human donor in a cohort sampled during active COVID-19.

The chain is built from TRBV25-1 and TRBJ2-5, with D possibly TRBD2 on 6 matching bases. Trimming stripped 3 bases from V and 5 bases from J, with 13 bases between. Germline CDR1 is MGHDK and CDR2 is SYGVNS. The CDR3 has 14 amino acids. The CDR3 region has the DNA TGTGCCAGCAGTGATGCGGGGCTGGGTGAGACCCAGTACTTC. Its protein is CASSDAGLGETQYF.

This chain links TRBV2 with TRBJ2-2, with 14 bases lining up with TRBD2. The germline CDR1 and CDR2 sequences are SNHLY and FYNNEI. The CDR3 covers 18 residues. V lost 0 bases to trimming and J lost 3 bases; unmatched junction nucleotides: 3. The CDR3 spells CASSEAGLAGGYTGELFF. CDR3 DNA sequence: TGTGCCAGCAGTGAAGCAGGACTAGCGGGGGGTTACACCGGGGAGCTGTTTTTT.

The genes are TRBV7-9 and TRBJ1-1; D is uncertain. Germline CDR1 reads SEHNR; CDR2 reads FQNEAQ (reference sequence). The CDR3 has 15 amino acids. With 4 bases removed from V and 0 bases from J, the gap between germline ends came to 12 bases. CDR3 sequence (DNA): TGTGCCAGCAGCTCTAACAGTTACATGAACACTGAAGCTTTCTTT. This sequence encodes CASSSNSYMNTEAFF. The whole variable domain, remainder taken from reference TRBV7-9 and TRBJ1-1, is DTGVSQNPRHKITKRGQNVTFRCDPISEHNRLYWYRQTLGQGPEFLTYFQNEAQLEKSRLLSDRFSAERPKGSFSTLEIQRTEQGDSAMYLCASSSNSYMNTEAFFGQGTRLTVV.

The count of this clone is one. The V gene is TRBV21-1, the J gene TRBJ2-5; TRBD1, the D gene given by the table, was not confirmed from the DNA. TRBV21-1 has pseudogene status. CDR3 length: 14 amino acids. The DNA for the CDR3 is TGTGCCAGCAGCAAAGTTTGCAGGATGGAGACCCAGTACTTC. Amino acid sequence: CASSKVCRMETQYF.

The chain carries TRBV30 and TRBJ1-4; TRBD1 matches at 7 bases. V lost 5 bases and J lost 11; bases outside the gene matches: 14. The CDR3 consists of 14 residues. Germline V gene data show CDR1 as GTSNPN and CDR2 as SVGIG (reference sequence). This CDR3 is CAWGNNRGMGKLFF. Here the CDR3 DNA reads TGTGCCTGGGGCAACAACAGGGGAATGGGGAAACTGTTTTTT.

The rearrangement joins TRBV6-5 to TRBJ2-2; TRBD2 aligns across 8 bases. The J segment lost 5 bases and the V segment lost 5 bases, leaving 7 bases of the junction unmatched. This CDR3 comprises 15 residues. CDR1 is MNHEY and CDR2 is SVGAGI in the germline V gene. The CDR3 DNA sequence: TGTGCCAGCAGTACCCGGGGGGGGTTGACCGGGGAGCTGTTTTTT. It yields the protein CASSTRGGLTGELFF.

The chain has TRBV29-1 and TRBJ1-2, with 9 positions matching TRBD1. CDR3 length: 13 residues. V trimming: 2 bases; J trimming: 5 bases; junction bases outside the gene matches: 3. Germline V gene lookup returns CDR1 SQVTM and CDR2 ANQGSEA. CDR3 sequence reads: CSVEMGQGYGYTF. The CDR3 nucleotides read TGCAGCGTTGAAATGGGACAGGGTTATGGCTACACCTTC.

This sequence joins TRBV19 and TRBJ2-7; 7 bases agree with TRBD2. The J segment lost 3 bases and the V segment lost 6 bases, leaving 5 bases of the junction unmatched. Germline V gives CDR1 LNHDA, CDR2 SQIVND (reference sequence). The CDR3 totals 13 residues. CDR3 sequence: CASSPGEGYEQYV. Written as DNA, the CDR3 is TGTGCCAGTAGCCCGGGGGAGGGCTACGAGCAGTACGTC.

J is TRBJ1-3 and V is TRBV7-9; possible D gene TRBD1, 5 bases. The CDR3 length is 13 residues. Germline V gene sequence: CDR1 SEHNR, CDR2 FQNEAQ (reference sequence). With 5 bases removed from V and 1 base from J, the gap between germline ends came to 6 bases. The CDR3 region is CASSPGSGNTIYF. DNA of the CDR3: TGTGCCAGCAGCCCAGGGTCTGGAAACACCATATATTTT. The entire variable domain, with the rest obtained from reference TRBV7-9 and TRBJ1-3, is as follows: DTGVSQNPRHKITKRGQNVTFRCDPISEHNRLYWYRQTLGQGPEFLTYFQNEAQLEKSRLLSDRFSAERPKGSFSTLEIQRTEQGDSAMYLCASSPGSGNTIYFGEGSWLTVV.

The J gene is TRBJ2-3, the V gene TRBV5-6; the D is unclear. Germline lookup yields CDR1 SGHDT and CDR2 YYEEEE. Trimming left V 1 base short and J 6 bases short, with 9 bases between. The CDR3 has 13 amino acids. CDR3 sequence (DNA): TGTGCCAGCAGCTTGTCCGAACGGGATACGCAGTATTTT. Residues: CASSLSERDTQYF.

This clone appeared a few times. J is TRBJ2-7 and V is TRBV28; D is ambiguous. The CDR3 length is 12 residues. Trimming left V 6 bases short and J 1 base short, with 7 bases between. Looked up from germline, CDR1 is MDHEN and CDR2 is SYDVKM. The CDR3 loop is CASRTESYEQYF. The CDR3 nucleotides read TGTGCCAGCAGAACAGAGTCCTACGAGCAGTACTTC.

The chain links TRBV12-3 or TRBV12-4 to TRBJ2-7; TRBD1 agrees at 7 bases. This CDR3 has 12 residues. The V segment lost 6 bases and the J segment 5 bases; nucleotides outside the gene matches: 4. The CDR3 DNA is TGTGCCAGCAGACGACAGGGCCACGAGCAGTACTTC. Its translation is CASRRQGHEQYF.

This clone has a handful of counts. This rearrangement joins TRBV6-5 to TRBJ2-3; TRBD2 agrees at 7 bases. V lost 6 bases to trimming and J lost 0 bases; unmatched junction nucleotides: 6. The CDR3 loop spans 15 amino acids. Germline CDR1 MNHEY, CDR2 SVGAGI. CDR3 bases: TGTGCCAGCAGCCCACTAGCGTCTAGCACAGATACGCAGTATTTT. Translating gives CASSPLASSTDTQYF.

The rearrangement joins TRBV7-9 to TRBJ2-5, with D perhaps matching TRBD1 (5 bases). The CDR3 consists of 12 residues. V lost 5 bases and J 7 bases, leaving 11 bases between the germline ends. The germline CDR1 and CDR2 sequences are SEHNR and FQNEAQ (reference sequence). The CDR3 DNA sequence: TGTGCCAGCAGCACCCCCCAGGGGACCCAGTACTTC. Its translation is CASSTPQGTQYF.

V and J are TRBV5-1 and TRBJ1-1; tentative D call: TRBD1 (6 bases). Germline V gene lookup returns CDR1 SGHRS and CDR2 YFSETQ. V lost 1 base to trimming and J lost 5 bases, with 15 bases between them. The CDR3 is made up of 15 amino acids. Here the CDR3 reads CASSLLMQGRTEAFF. CDR3 nucleotide sequence: TGCGCCAGCAGCTTGTTGATGCAGGGGCGGACTGAAGCTTTCTTT.

This clone came up once. A junction end diverges from the germline sequence, so it may reflect a read error. The rearrangement uses TRBV2 and TRBJ2-1; 7 bases fit TRBD1. There are 15 residues in the CDR3. CDR1 and CDR2 from the germline V gene are SNHLY and FYNNEI. CDR3 nucleotide sequence: TGTGCCAGCATTGAAGACAGGGTGGCCTACAATGAGCAGTTCTTC. It yields the protein CASIEDRVAYNEQFF.

The V call is TRBV11-3, the J call TRBJ2-2, with 11 bases aligning to TRBD2. CDR1 is SGHNT and CDR2 is YENEEA in the germline V gene. The junction had 10 bases not matched to a gene; V was cut back by 0 bases and J by 4 bases. This CDR3 is built from 19 residues. The CDR3: CASSLDIVLAGESTGELFF. Written as DNA, the CDR3 is TGTGCCAGCAGCTTAGATATCGTACTAGCGGGAGAGAGCACCGGGGAGCTGTTTTTT.

This chain links TRBV9 with TRBJ1-2; D is undetermined. The germline gives CDR1 SGDLS, CDR2 YYNGEE. The CDR3 length is 15 residues. V was trimmed by 4 bases and J by 5 bases, leaving 18 bases between them. DNA of the CDR3: TGTGCCAGCAGCCCTAGGGATGGAGGGTCATATGGCTACACCTTC. Protein sequence: CASSPRDGGSYGYTF.